These T cell receptor beta chains were read from a single sample in a study of blood T cells in healthy people across ages. One entry per CDR3 protein results from TCRdb running MiXCR on the 5' RACE reads. The data contain 600,000 or so distinct CDR3 sequences, around 48% of them singletons. Source material: blood. These receptors were collected from a man older than 75 in good health. Both conserved end residues are part of each CDR3. Fields, in order: CDR3 protein, CDR3 DNA, D gene, V gene, clone size, J gene. The D gene is left open where the match is weak. Part of the rows lack a size; the others show once, few, many or a class for expanded clones.

CDR3: CSARGRPGGDTQYF
DNA: TGCAGTGCGAGGGGGAGACCGGGGGGGGATACGCAGTATTTT
D: TRBD2
V: TRBV20-1
size: .
J: TRBJ2-3

CDR3: CASSQRLGAIYLPNYGYTF
DNA: TGCGCCAGCAGCCAGAGGTTGGGAGCCATCTACCTTCCAAACTATGGCTACACCTTC
D: .
V: TRBV4-3
size: few
J: TRBJ1-2

CDR3: CSARDNKLFF
DNA: TGCAGTGCTAGGGACAACAAACTGTTTTTT
D: .
V: TRBV20-1
size: .
J: TRBJ1-4

CDR3: CASSPTVLETQYF
DNA: TGTGCCAGCAGTCCGACAGTATTAGAGACCCAGTACTTC
D: .
V: TRBV12-3/TRBV12-4
size: .
J: TRBJ2-5

CDR3: CATNPGGVSDTQYF
DNA: TGTGCCACTAACCCGGGCGGGGTTTCAGATACGCAGTATTTT
D: .
V: TRBV7-3
size: .
J: TRBJ2-3

CDR3: CASSTTGTSSDEQYF
DNA: TGTGCCAGCAGTACGACAGGGACAAGCTCCGACGAGCAGTACTTC
D: TRBD1
V: TRBV28
size: .
J: TRBJ2-7

CDR3: CSVVGGRAEEQFF
DNA: TGCAGCGTTGTTGGCGGGAGGGCCGAGGAGCAGTTCTTC
D: TRBD2
V: TRBV29-1
size: few
J: TRBJ2-1

CDR3: CASSVAGQTYNEQFF
DNA: TGTGCCAGCAGCGTAGCGGGACAGACTTACAATGAGCAGTTCTTC
D: TRBD1
V: TRBV9
size: .
J: TRBJ2-1

CDR3: CASSVGTGDGEKLFF
DNA: TGTGCCAGCAGCGTAGGGACAGGGGACGGTGAAAAACTGTTTTTT
D: TRBD1
V: TRBV9
size: .
J: TRBJ1-4

CDR3: CATLKGLAGITIYNEQFF
DNA: TGTGCCACCTTGAAGGGACTAGCGGGGATCACAATCTACAATGAGCAGTTCTTC
D: TRBD2
V: TRBV24-1
size: .
J: TRBJ2-1

CDR3: CASSYDRGRTEAFF
DNA: TGTGCCAGCAGCTACGACAGGGGAAGGACTGAAGCTTTCTTT
D: TRBD1
V: TRBV7-8
size: .
J: TRBJ1-1

CDR3: CASSTWGTKPYEQYF
DNA: TGTGCCAGCAGCACATGGGGGACAAAGCCCTACGAGCAGTACTTC
D: .
V: TRBV13
size: .
J: TRBJ2-7

CDR3: CASSMLAGGPYEQYF
DNA: TGTGCCAGCAGTATGCTAGCGGGAGGGCCCTACGAGCAGTACTTC
D: TRBD2
V: TRBV12-3/TRBV12-4
size: few
J: TRBJ2-7

CDR3: CASSSVGTQETQYF
DNA: TGTGCCAGCAGCTCCGTGGGGACCCAAGAGACCCAGTACTTC
D: .
V: TRBV7-2
size: .
J: TRBJ2-5

CDR3: CSARSWGGEQYF
DNA: TGCAGTGCTAGATCCTGGGGGGGCGAGCAGTACTTC
D: TRBD2
V: TRBV20-1
size: .
J: TRBJ2-7

CDR3: CSASPTGGHEQFF
DNA: TGCAGTGCTAGTCCTACAGGGGGGCATGAGCAGTTCTTC
D: TRBD1
V: TRBV20-1
size: .
J: TRBJ2-1

CDR3: CSVARLELGGYTF
DNA: TGCAGCGTTGCGCGATTAGAATTGGGTGGCTACACCTTC
D: .
V: TRBV29-1
size: few
J: TRBJ1-2

CDR3: CASGSSGYEQYF
DNA: TGTGCCAGCGGCTCTAGCGGGTACGAGCAGTACTTC
D: TRBD2
V: TRBV7-2
size: few
J: TRBJ2-7

CDR3: CASRSQGVLTYNEQFF
DNA: TGTGCCAGCAGGTCTCAAGGGGTCCTTACCTACAATGAGCAGTTCTTC
D: .
V: TRBV28
size: .
J: TRBJ2-1

CDR3: CASSHGTNSNQPQHF
DNA: TGCGCCAGCAGCCATGGGACAAATAGCAATCAGCCCCAGCATTTT
D: .
V: TRBV4-1
size: once
J: TRBJ1-5

CDR3: CASSPRPGGDQPQHF
DNA: TGCGCCAGCAGCCCACGCCCAGGGGGAGATCAGCCCCAGCATTTT
D: TRBD1
V: TRBV4-3
size: few
J: TRBJ1-5

CDR3: CASSYRMPGQETQYF
DNA: TGTGCCAGCAGTTATCGCATGCCAGGCCAAGAGACCCAGTACTTC
D: .
V: TRBV6-6
size: many
J: TRBJ2-5

CDR3: CASMIPGRAWQYF
DNA: TGTGCCAGCATGATCCCGGGGAGGGCTTGGCAGTACTTC
D: TRBD2
V: TRBV7-2
size: .
J: TRBJ2-7

CDR3: CASSFDLTGSYEQYF
DNA: TGCGCCAGCAGCTTCGACTTGACAGGGTCATACGAGCAGTACTTC
D: TRBD1
V: TRBV5-1
size: .
J: TRBJ2-7

CDR3: CSAPGDGTRHEQYF
DNA: TGCAGTGCTCCGGGAGACGGTACTCGACACGAGCAGTACTTC
D: .
V: TRBV20-1
size: few
J: TRBJ2-7

CDR3: CASSKTRYEQYF
DNA: TGTGCCAGCAGTAAAACCCGGTACGAGCAGTACTTC
D: .
V: TRBV13
size: few
J: TRBJ2-7

CDR3: CASSPRSGQVSIEQYF
DNA: TGTGCCAGCAGCCCCCGCTCTGGGCAGGTGTCTATCGAGCAGTACTTC
D: .
V: TRBV9
size: few
J: TRBJ2-7

CDR3: CSARALGGGTEAFF
DNA: TGCAGTGCTAGAGCTCTTGGGGGGGGAACTGAAGCTTTCTTT
D: .
V: TRBV20-1
size: .
J: TRBJ1-1

CDR3: CSVSRETQFF
DNA: TGCAGCGTCTCCCGGGAGACCCAGTTCTTC
D: .
V: TRBV29-1
size: once
J: TRBJ2-1

CDR3: CASSLVEVTPAYEQYF
DNA: TGCGCCAGCAGCTTGGTGGAGGTGACACCAGCCTACGAGCAGTACTTC
D: .
V: TRBV5-1
size: few
J: TRBJ2-7

CDR3: CASSLVYGGQETQYF
DNA: TGTGCCAGCAGCTTAGTTTACGGCGGCCAAGAGACCCAGTACTTC
D: .
V: TRBV7-2
size: few
J: TRBJ2-5

CDR3: CASSLGLAPTYEQYF
DNA: TGTGCCAGCAGCCTGGGACTAGCGCCAACCTACGAGCAGTACTTC
D: TRBD2
V: TRBV7-2
size: many
J: TRBJ2-7

CDR3: CASSAGERNQPQHF
DNA: TGCGCCAGCAGCGCAGGGGAACGCAATCAGCCCCAGCATTTT
D: .
V: TRBV5-1
size: few
J: TRBJ1-5

CDR3: CASSTGQGAGYGYTF
DNA: TGCGCCAGCAGCACGGGACAAGGGGCCGGCTATGGCTACACCTTC
D: .
V: TRBV5-1
size: .
J: TRBJ1-2

CDR3: CASSPPPSGGTDTQYF
DNA: TGCGCCAGCAGCCCACCTCCTAGCGGGGGCACAGATACGCAGTATTTT
D: TRBD2
V: TRBV5-1
size: .
J: TRBJ2-3

CDR3: CSARASTSGSYNEQFF
DNA: TGCAGTGCTAGAGCCTCCACTAGCGGGAGTTACAATGAGCAGTTCTTC
D: TRBD2
V: TRBV20-1
size: .
J: TRBJ2-1

CDR3: CASSTRQGATGELFF
DNA: TGTGCCAGCAGCACCCGCCAGGGGGCCACCGGGGAGCTGTTTTTT
D: TRBD1
V: TRBV27
size: .
J: TRBJ2-2

CDR3: CASSFTALAKNIQYF
DNA: TGCGCCAGCAGCTTTACAGCACTAGCCAAAAACATTCAGTACTTC
D: .
V: TRBV5-1
size: .
J: TRBJ2-4

CDR3: CASSLSSGQRADTQYF
DNA: TGTGCCAGCAGTTTATCTTCGGGGCAACGGGCAGATACGCAGTATTTT
D: .
V: TRBV27
size: .
J: TRBJ2-3

CDR3: CSVPKQGAEDTQYF
DNA: TGCAGCGTACCGAAACAGGGGGCGGAAGATACGCAGTATTTT
D: TRBD1
V: TRBV29-1
size: many
J: TRBJ2-3

CDR3: CSGTGLAAISSYNEQFF
DNA: TGCAGTGGGACGGGACTAGCGGCGATCAGCTCCTACAATGAGCAGTTCTTC
D: TRBD2
V: TRBV20-1
size: .
J: TRBJ2-1

CDR3: CASSLVAGGGYNEQFF
DNA: TGTGCCAGCAGCTTAGTAGCGGGGGGGGGCTACAATGAGCAGTTCTTC
D: TRBD2
V: TRBV7-3
size: many
J: TRBJ2-1

CDR3: CAWSVPGQAPYGYTF
DNA: TGTGCCTGGAGTGTACCAGGACAAGCCCCCTATGGCTACACCTTC
D: .
V: TRBV30
size: once
J: TRBJ1-2

CDR3: CASSRLTSGGGGEQFF
DNA: TGTGCCAGCAGCAGGCTGACTAGCGGGGGGGGAGGTGAGCAGTTCTTC
D: TRBD2
V: TRBV7-3
size: few
J: TRBJ2-1

CDR3: CSARRLAGRVEQFF
DNA: TGCAGTGCTAGGCGTCTAGCGGGCCGGGTTGAGCAGTTCTTC
D: TRBD2
V: TRBV20-1
size: .
J: TRBJ2-1

CDR3: CSARGGGNTEAFF
DNA: TGCAGTGCTAGAGGCGGGGGGAACACTGAAGCTTTCTTT
D: .
V: TRBV20-1
size: .
J: TRBJ1-1